This T cell receptor (beta chain) was recovered during a study of CD4 T cells in relation to SARS-CoV-2 and coronaviruses (dated by TCRdb to about 2021). With regard to the full study: In the ViraFEST assay, PBMCs were cultured with antigen for 10 days, after which TCR beta CDR3s were sequenced to identify clonal expansions specific to the antigen. An HIV-1 Nef peptide pool or a culture without peptide was used as the negative reference condition. HLA restriction was mapped for shared crossreactive spike epitopes using patient-derived lymphoblastoid cell lines. The study assessed, at the TCR clonotype level, memory CD4+ T cell crossreactivity between SARS-CoV-2 and common cold coronavirus spike proteins. The Adaptive Biotechnologies TCR-sequencing kit was used to sequence samples from a few pre-COVID donors and the naive versus memory experiments, whereas other data were Illumina-based. For other donors in the study, expansion assays were sequenced with a different, Illumina-based TCR-beta assay. Beyond this particular receptor, the publication reports: In roughly two thirds of donors, memory CD4+ clonotypes turned up that crossrecognized SARS-CoV-2 and at least one common cold coronavirus spike. Small numbers of patients and of tested TCRs were a limitation of the study. Compared with monoreactive clones, crossreactive clones had significantly weaker SARS-CoV-2-driven expansion, a result consistent with antigenic imprinting. Because no donor provided both pre-pandemic and post-infection samples, tracing the source of pre-existing responses was limited. Crossreactivity analysis was centred on spike protein, so crossreactivity against other viral proteins was not assessed.

CD4+ T cells from unexposed donors were collected before the COVID-19 pandemic (2011-2018). After around 10 days of culture, CD4+ T cells were isolated with the EasySep CD4+ T cell isolation kit. As cell numbers permitted, CD4+ T cells from unexposed donors were tested for reactivity to SARS-CoV-2 S and N and to four common cold coronavirus spike pools. PBMCs were cultured at about 1.9 million per well in IMDM supplemented with 5% human AB serum and about 9.3 IU/ml IL-2. Half of the culture medium was replaced with fresh IL-2-containing medium on days 3 and 7. Triplicate replicate wells were generally used for each peptide culture condition. The leukapheresis product for the unexposed donors was obtained through commercial purchase. Ficoll-Paque PLUS gradient centrifugation was used to isolate PBMCs from either whole blood or leukapheresis product. PBMCs were either cryopreserved at -140 degrees C or used fresh in the expansion assay. The QIAamp Micro DNA Kit was used to extract genomic DNA from the CD4+ T cells.

As for this clone: Its antigen is unknown. No per-base quality is available; no much larger clone lies one base away.

Taken from cysteine to phenylalanine, the CDR3 has 15 residues. Only the CDR3 portion is preserved as DNA: 45 bases, with reading frame beginning at the first base. For this chain, trimming is 5 bases at the V end and 5 bases at the J end, and the number of junction bases without a gene match is 6. According to the germline V gene (reference sequence), CDR1 reads LNHDA and CDR2 reads SQIVND. Libraries were built with the immunoSEQ multiplex PCR assay. From the authors' description of their analysis: During preprocessing, nonproductive sequences were removed, along with CDR3s that did not begin with C, did not end with F or W, or were shorter than 7 amino acids. Antigen-specific clonotypes were called with the MANAFEST web app, based on expansion relative to reference and other culture wells. A clone counted as positive if significantly expanded in 2 of 3 replicate wells versus the reference culture at FDR below 0.05. For a clone to be considered positive, significant expansion relative to all other tandem wells and an odds ratio above 5 were also required. CDR3 homology was quantified as pairwise Levenshtein distance, calculated with the stringdist R package after three terminal residues were trimmed from each end. Not all clones reach the TCRdb copy of this immuneACCESS table, which keeps in-frame sequences only. Checked studies attribute under half of the gap to unresolved V genes and leave the rest unexplained. V and J calls and clone size are as listed in that table; D and trimming were resolved from the DNA. Here the sample has about 29,000 clones; approximately 79% occur a single time. The leading ten clones occupy 9% to 15% of the sample.

The chain joins TRBV19 to TRBJ2-2; 9 bases in between match TRBD1. The sample taken for sequencing was CD4+ T cells from PBMCs, cultured in vitro. This TCR derives from a human donor in good health. The CDR3 sequence is CASSPRTGETGELFF. The DNA is TGTGCCAGTAGTCCACGGACAGGGGAGACCGGGGAGCTGTTTTTT.